This T cell receptor beta chain is drawn from a study of Ad26.COV2.S vaccination and SARS-CoV-2 variants. On the study more broadly: Trial arm assignment for the donor was COV1001 Ad26.COV2.S.

The assay was immunoSEQ multiplex PCR, and TCRdb's table has in-frame clones only and misses some. The data show about 680,000 clones, roughly 90% seen once. Study outcomes and limitations: Reports say spike-specific CD8+ and CD4+ T cell responses covered substantial breadth after vaccination.

This clone was seen just once. Its antigen is undetermined. Treatment given: some 20 received Ad26.COV2.S at low or high dose, single or two shots; about 5 received placebo; per-sample allocation not given. Samples came from day 63 after the first vaccine or placebo injection. The vaccine delivered Wuhan-strain SARS-CoV-2 spike through an Ad26 vector. V lost 3 bases to trimming and J lost 5 bases, with 10 bases between them. CDR1 and CDR2 (germline): SQVTM, ANQGSEA. The CDR3 runs 13 residues. The sequencing here drew on peripheral blood, taken in a trial of Ad26.COV2.S vaccine versus placebo. The origin of this receptor is a person aged 18-65 years who received the Ad26.COV2.S COVID-19 vaccine or a placebo. The J gene is TRBJ2-2, the V gene TRBV29-1; TRBD2 is a possible D gene (6 bases). This chain's CDR3 is CSVEGGGTGELFF. CDR3 in DNA: TGCAGCGTTGAGGGGGGTGGGACCGGGGAGCTGTTTTTT.